A single sample gave rise to the 10 T cell receptor beta chains below, sequenced in a study of blood T cell repertoires in COVID-19 (dated by TCRdb to about 2020). The method was the immunoSEQ multiplex PCR assay. Drawn from immuneACCESS, this table holds only the in-frame rearrangements with V and J called that TCRdb kept. Clones are partly lost; checked studies trace under half to an unresolved V gene and leave the rest unexplained. This sample lists about 77,000 clones; roughly nine tenths were detected once. The ten largest clones represent 15% to 20% of the sample. Sequenced material: peripheral blood. These receptors were collected from an elderly woman with active or convalescent COVID-19.

The chain couples TRBV7-2 to TRBJ1-5; 12 bases are shared with TRBD1. J lost 6 bases, V lost 5 bases, and 5 bases had no gene match. From germline, CDR1 is SGHTA and CDR2 FQGNSA. The CDR3 spans 15 residues. DNA of the CDR3: TGTGCCAGCAGCCAAGGGGACAGGGGGCTTCAGCCCCAGCATTTT. Translating it yields CASSQGDRGLQPQHF.

The gene calls are TRBV5-4 and TRBJ1-1; 7 bases align to TRBD1. CDR1 SGHNT and CDR2 YYREEE come from the germline V gene (reference sequence). CDR3 size: 15 residues. Unmatched junction bases numbered 8, after V lost 2 bases and J lost 4 bases. CDR3 sequence reads: CASSLGGRISTEAFF. CDR3 in DNA: TGTGCCAGCAGCTTAGGGGGCCGAATTAGCACTGAAGCTTTCTTT.

This clone showed up just a few times. The chain employs TRBV5-8 and TRBJ2-7; D is undetermined. V dropped 6 bases and J dropped 4 bases, with 11 bases sitting between them. Germline V gene sequence: CDR1 SGHTS, CDR2 YDEGEE. This CDR3 contains 12 residues. The CDR3 DNA reads TGTGCCAGCACCCCCCGGAGTTACGAGCAGTACTTC. Translated: CASTPRSYEQYF.

This chain joins TRBV5-1 and TRBJ1-2; 8 positions match TRBD1. The CDR3 runs 17 residues. J gave up 2 bases and V 2 bases, and 11 bases lay outside the gene matches. Germline V CDR1 and CDR2: SGHRS, YFSETQ. The CDR3 DNA reads TGCGCCAGCAGCTTACAACCCAAGGGGACAGGAAACTATGGCTACACCTTC. It translates to CASSLQPKGTGNYGYTF.

The V and J genes are TRBV6-4 and TRBJ1-1, with 7 bases aligning to TRBD1. The CDR3 runs 17 residues. In germline, CDR1 is MRHNA, CDR2 SNTAGT. Trimming took 3 bases from V and 5 from J; bases not matched to a gene: 15. For the CDR3, the DNA is TGTGCCAGCAGTGATGTTTTCTCCTGGACAGGTGGGACTGAAGCTTTCTTT. This encodes CASSDVFSWTGGTEAFF.

The chain links TRBV5-1 to TRBJ2-3; TRBD2 agrees at 8 bases. Per the germline V gene, CDR1 is SGHRS and CDR2 is YFSETQ. V shed 5 bases, J shed 4 bases, and the junction held 9 bases outside the gene matches. The CDR3 extends over 15 amino acids. CDR3 nucleotide sequence: TGCGCCAGCAGACCTATTAGCGGGGAGCCAGATACGCAGTATTTT. Residues: CASRPISGEPDTQYF.

The chain recombines TRBV7-2 with TRBJ2-6; D ambiguous. The germline gives CDR1 SGHTA, CDR2 FQGNSA. The V end was cut by 5 bases, the J end by 2 bases, with 13 bases between. The CDR3 is 16 residues long. CDR3 residues: CASSLPPPAGANVLTF. The CDR3 DNA is TGTGCCAGCAGCCTCCCTCCTCCCGCTGGGGCCAACGTCCTGACTTTC.

The chain links TRBV6-5 to TRBJ2-1; 8 nucleotides line up with TRBD2. After removal of 6 bases from V and 4 bases from J, the junction contained 5 bases not matched to a gene. In germline, CDR1 is MNHEY, CDR2 SVGAGI. The CDR3 runs 14 residues. CDR3 DNA sequence: TGTGCCAGCAGCTCGGGGGGGCGTTACAATGAGCAGTTCTTC. It specifies CASSSGGRYNEQFF.

This clone was detected only once. This chain joins TRBV9 and TRBJ2-1; tentatively, D is TRBD2 (6 bases). Trimming pared 4 bases from V and 7 bases from J, leaving 18 bases between. CDR3 size: 15 residues. The germline gives CDR1 SGDLS, CDR2 YYNGEE. The CDR3 DNA sequence: TGTGCCAGCAGCCCCGGAGGGACGGACTTTAATGAGCAGTTCTTC. This encodes CASSPGGTDFNEQFF.

This clone was recorded only once. J is TRBJ1-2 and V is TRBV6-5; 8 nucleotides align to TRBD1. Germline values: CDR1 MNHEY, CDR2 SVGAGI. CDR3 length equals 14 residues. V dropped 6 bases and J dropped 2; count of bases not matched to a gene: 5. DNA for the CDR3: TGTGCCAGCAGGGGGACAGGAAAAAACTATGGCTACACCTTC. Protein product: CASRGTGKNYGYTF.